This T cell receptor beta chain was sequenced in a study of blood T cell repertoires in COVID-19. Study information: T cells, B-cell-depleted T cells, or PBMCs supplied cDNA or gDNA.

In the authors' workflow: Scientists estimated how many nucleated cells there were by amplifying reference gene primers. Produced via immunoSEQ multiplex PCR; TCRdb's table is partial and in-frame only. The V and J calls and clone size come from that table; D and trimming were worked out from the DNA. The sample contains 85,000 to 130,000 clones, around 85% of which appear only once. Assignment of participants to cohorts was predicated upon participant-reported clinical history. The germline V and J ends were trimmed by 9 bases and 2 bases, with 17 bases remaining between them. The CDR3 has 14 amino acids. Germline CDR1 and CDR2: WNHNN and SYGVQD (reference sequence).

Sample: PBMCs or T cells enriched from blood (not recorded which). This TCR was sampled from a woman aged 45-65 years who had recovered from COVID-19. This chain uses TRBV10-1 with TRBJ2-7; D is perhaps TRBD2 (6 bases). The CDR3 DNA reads TGCGCCAGTTCCTCCGGGACTCGAGCCTACGAGCAGTACTTC. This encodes CASSSGTRAYEQYF.